Listed below are T cell receptor beta chains from one sample, sequenced in a study of cytotoxic CD8 clonotypes in ibrutinib-treated CLL. The data were produced by immunoSEQ multiplex PCR, yet TCRdb's version contains in-frame clones alone and is incomplete. The sample contains 100,000 or so clones, 58% of which appear only once. The sequenced sample was PBMCs, obtained after 24 months of ibrutinib treatment. All receptors come from a human donor with chronic lymphocytic leukemia. CDR3s include the opening cysteine and the closing phenylalanine or tryptophan.

CDR3aa: CASGTGTANSPLHF
v_gene: TRBV27
j_gene: TRBJ1-6

CDR3aa: CASSDTGNYGYTF
v_gene: TRBV10-2
j_gene: TRBJ1-2

CDR3aa: CSARVRETQYF
v_gene: TRBV20-1
j_gene: TRBJ2-5

CDR3aa: CSVIRGGRDYNEQFF
v_gene: TRBV29-1
j_gene: TRBJ2-1

CDR3aa: CASWTGRLNTEAFF
v_gene: TRBV27
j_gene: TRBJ1-1

CDR3aa: CASREASIEAFF
v_gene: TRBV4-3
j_gene: TRBJ1-1

CDR3aa: CASSSQDNSPLHF
v_gene: TRBV18
j_gene: TRBJ1-6

CDR3aa: CAWNRGKSVSHEAFF
v_gene: TRBV30
j_gene: TRBJ1-1

CDR3aa: CASSLDGVSTEAFF
v_gene: TRBV5-1
j_gene: TRBJ1-1

CDR3aa: CASSNVDRSQPQHF
v_gene: TRBV28
j_gene: TRBJ1-5

CDR3aa: CAWSELRGLWYGYTF
v_gene: TRBV30
j_gene: TRBJ1-2